What follows is one T cell receptor (beta chain) and its context. This PCR relied on a set of 60 Vbeta primers and 13 Jbeta primers. Profiled with immunoSEQ multiplex PCR; TCRdb holds only in-frame clones, not every one. The repertoire holds around 100,000 clones, 60% to 70% seen once, with around 4% in the top ten. V trimming: 2 bases; J trimming: 3 bases; junction bases outside the gene matches: 3. This CDR3 spans 15 amino acids. Germline V lookup: CDR1 MNHEY, CDR2 SMNVEV (reference sequence). The sample comes from a study of cytomegalovirus exposure and HLA in healthy donors. The chain couples TRBV27 to TRBJ2-1, with TRBD2 identical over 8 bases. The receptor's source is a man in his thirties or forties in good health and CMV-seropositive. Sequencing was carried out using PBMCs. CDR3 DNA: TGTGCCAGCAGTTTAGTTAGCGGGGACTACAATGAGCAGTTCTTC. Its protein product is CASSLVSGDYNEQFF.